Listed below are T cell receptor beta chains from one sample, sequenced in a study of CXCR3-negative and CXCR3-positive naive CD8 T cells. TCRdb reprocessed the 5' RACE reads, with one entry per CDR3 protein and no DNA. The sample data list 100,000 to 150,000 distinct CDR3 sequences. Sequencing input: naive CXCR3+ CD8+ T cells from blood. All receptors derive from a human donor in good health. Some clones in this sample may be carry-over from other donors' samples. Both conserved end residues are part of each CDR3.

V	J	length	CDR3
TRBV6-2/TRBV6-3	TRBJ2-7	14	CASSDPGRIYEQYF
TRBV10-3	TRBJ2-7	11	CAIANSYEQYF
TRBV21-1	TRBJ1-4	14	CASTMTGRNEKLFF
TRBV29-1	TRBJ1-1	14	CSVGQGAMNTEAFF
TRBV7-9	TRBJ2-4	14	CASSAGQGEDIQYF
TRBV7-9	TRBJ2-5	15	CATSRVAGYQETQYF
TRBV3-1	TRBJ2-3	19	CASSQDPPSAGPYTDTQYF
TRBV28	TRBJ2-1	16	CASSLTSSSSYNEQFF
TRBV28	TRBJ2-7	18	CASHPGGTGGEGDYEQYF
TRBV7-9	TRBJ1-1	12	CASSHDGLEAFF
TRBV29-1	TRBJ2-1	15	CSVEDVRESHNEQFF
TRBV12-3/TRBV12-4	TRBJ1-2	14	CASSFGQGDYGYTF
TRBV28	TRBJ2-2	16	CASSLGQGASTGELFF
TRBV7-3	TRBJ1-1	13	CASSPRHGTEAFF
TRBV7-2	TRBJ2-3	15	CASTPGLDDTDTQYF
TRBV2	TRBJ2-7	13	CASGDRVTYEQYF
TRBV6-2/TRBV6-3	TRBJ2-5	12	CASSYAGPTQYF
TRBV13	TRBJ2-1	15	CASSLGTRGYNEQFF